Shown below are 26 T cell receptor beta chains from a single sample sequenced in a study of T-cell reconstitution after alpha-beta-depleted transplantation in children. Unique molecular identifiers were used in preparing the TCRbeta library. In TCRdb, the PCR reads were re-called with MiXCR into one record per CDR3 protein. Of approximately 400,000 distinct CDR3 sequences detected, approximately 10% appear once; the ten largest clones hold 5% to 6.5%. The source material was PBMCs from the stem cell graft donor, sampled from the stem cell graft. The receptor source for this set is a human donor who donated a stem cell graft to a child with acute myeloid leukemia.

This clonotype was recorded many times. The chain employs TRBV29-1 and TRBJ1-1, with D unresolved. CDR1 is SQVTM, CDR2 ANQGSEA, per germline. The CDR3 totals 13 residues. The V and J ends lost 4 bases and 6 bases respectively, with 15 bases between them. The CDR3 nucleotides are TGCAGCGTTGGCCTGCCGGCATTGGCTGAAGCTTTCTTT. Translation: CSVGLPALAEAFF.

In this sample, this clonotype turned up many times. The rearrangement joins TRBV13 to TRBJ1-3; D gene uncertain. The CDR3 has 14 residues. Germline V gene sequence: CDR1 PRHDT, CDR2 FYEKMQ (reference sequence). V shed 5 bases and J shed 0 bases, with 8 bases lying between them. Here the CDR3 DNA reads TGTGCCAGCAGCCCCCGTAGCTCTGGAAACACCATATATTTT. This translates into CASSPRSSGNTIYF.

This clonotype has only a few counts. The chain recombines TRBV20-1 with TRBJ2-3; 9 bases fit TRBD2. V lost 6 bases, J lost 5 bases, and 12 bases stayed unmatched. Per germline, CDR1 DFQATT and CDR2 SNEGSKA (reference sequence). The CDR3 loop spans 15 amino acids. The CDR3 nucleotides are TGCAGTGCCCCCGCGGGCGGGGGGGGCGGAGATACGCAGTATTTT. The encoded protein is CSAPAGGGGGDTQYF.

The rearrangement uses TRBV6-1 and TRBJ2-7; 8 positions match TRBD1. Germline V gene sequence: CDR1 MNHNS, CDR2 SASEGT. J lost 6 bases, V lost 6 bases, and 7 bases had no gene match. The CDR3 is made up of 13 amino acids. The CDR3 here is CASRDWTGSEQYV. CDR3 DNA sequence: TGTGCCAGCAGGGATTGGACAGGGAGCGAGCAGTACGTC.

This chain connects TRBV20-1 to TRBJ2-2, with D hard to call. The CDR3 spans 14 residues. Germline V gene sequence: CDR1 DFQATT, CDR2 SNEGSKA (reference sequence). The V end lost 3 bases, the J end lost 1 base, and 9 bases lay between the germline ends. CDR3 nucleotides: TGCAGTGCTAGTTTGCACGAGAACACCGGGGAGCTGTTTTTT. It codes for CSASLHENTGELFF.

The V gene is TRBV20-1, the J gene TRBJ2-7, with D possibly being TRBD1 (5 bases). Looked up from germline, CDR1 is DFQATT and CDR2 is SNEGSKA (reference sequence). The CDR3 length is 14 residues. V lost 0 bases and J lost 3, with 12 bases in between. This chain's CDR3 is CSARDLQDNYEQYF. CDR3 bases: TGCAGTGCTAGAGATCTGCAGGACAACTACGAGCAGTACTTC.

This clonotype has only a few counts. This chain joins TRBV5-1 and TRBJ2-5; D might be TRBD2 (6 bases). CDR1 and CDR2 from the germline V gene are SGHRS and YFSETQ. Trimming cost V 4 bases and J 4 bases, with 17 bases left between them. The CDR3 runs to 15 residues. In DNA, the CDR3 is TGCGCCAGCAGCAAAGGGGACTTAATTGGAGAGACCCAGTACTTC. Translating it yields CASSKGDLIGETQYF.

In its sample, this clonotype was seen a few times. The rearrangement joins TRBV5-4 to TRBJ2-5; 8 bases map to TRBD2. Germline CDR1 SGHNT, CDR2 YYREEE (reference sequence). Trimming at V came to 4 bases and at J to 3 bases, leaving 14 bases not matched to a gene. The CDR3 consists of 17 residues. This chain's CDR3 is CASSSDSVRGAKETQYF. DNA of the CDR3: TGTGCCAGCAGCAGCGACTCGGTGCGGGGGGCCAAAGAGACCCAGTACTTC.

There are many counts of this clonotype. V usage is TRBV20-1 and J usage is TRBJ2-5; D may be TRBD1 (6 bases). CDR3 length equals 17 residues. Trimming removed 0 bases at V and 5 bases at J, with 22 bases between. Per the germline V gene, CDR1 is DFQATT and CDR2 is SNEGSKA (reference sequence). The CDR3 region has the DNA TGCAGTGCTAGAGATCTGCTGGGACACCAAAGGGGGGAGACCCAGTACTTC. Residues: CSARDLLGHQRGETQYF.

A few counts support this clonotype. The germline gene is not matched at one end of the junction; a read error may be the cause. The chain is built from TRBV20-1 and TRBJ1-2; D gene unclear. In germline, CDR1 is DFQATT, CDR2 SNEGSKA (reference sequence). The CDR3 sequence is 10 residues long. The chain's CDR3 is CSANPDQRSF. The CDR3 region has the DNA TGCAGTGCTAATCCTGATCAGCGAAGCTTC.

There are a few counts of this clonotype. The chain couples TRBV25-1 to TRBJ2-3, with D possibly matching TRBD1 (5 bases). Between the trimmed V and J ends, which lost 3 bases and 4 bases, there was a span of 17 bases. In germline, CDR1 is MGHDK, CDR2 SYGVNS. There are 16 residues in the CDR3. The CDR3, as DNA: TGTGCCAGCAGTGATGCGACAGCAGTCCCCCCAGATACGCAGTATTTT. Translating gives CASSDATAVPPDTQYF.

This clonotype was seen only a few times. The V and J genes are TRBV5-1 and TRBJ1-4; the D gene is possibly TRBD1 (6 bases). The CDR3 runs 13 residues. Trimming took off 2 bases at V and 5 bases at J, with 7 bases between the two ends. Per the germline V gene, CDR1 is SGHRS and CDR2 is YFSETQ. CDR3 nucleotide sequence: TGCGCCAGCAGCTTTCAGGGGAATGAAAAACTGTTTTTT. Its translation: CASSFQGNEKLFF.

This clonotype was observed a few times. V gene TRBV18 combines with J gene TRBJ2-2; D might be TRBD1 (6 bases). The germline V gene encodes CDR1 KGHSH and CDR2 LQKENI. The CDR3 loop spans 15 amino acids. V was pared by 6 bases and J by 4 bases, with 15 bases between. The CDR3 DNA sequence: TGTGCCAGCTCGACACAGGGATTGGGCACCGGGGAGCTGTTTTTT. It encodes CASSTQGLGTGELFF.

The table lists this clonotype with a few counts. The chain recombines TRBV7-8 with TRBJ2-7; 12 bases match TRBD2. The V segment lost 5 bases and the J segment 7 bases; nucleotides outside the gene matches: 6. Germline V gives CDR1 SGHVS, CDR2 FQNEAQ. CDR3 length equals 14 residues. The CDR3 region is CASSPTSGRMEQYF. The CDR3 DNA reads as TGTGCCAGCAGCCCGACTAGCGGGAGAATGGAGCAGTACTTC.

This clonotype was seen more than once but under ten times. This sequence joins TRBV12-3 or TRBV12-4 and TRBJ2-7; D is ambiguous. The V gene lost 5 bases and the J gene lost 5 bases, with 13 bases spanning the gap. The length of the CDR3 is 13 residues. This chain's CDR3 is CASSPRTENEQYF. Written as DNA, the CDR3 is TGTGCCAGCAGTCCTCGGACGGAAAACGAGCAGTACTTC.

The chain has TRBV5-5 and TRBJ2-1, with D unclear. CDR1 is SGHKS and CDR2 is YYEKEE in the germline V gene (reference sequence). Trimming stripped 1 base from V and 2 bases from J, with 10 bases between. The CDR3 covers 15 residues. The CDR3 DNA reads TGTGCCAGCAGCTTGTTATACGGACCCTACAATGAGCAGTTCTTC. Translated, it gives CASSLLYGPYNEQFF.

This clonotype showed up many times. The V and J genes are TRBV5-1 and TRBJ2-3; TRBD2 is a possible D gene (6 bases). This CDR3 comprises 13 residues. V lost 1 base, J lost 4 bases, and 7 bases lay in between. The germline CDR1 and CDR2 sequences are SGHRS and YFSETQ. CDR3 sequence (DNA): TGCGCCAGCAGCTTGTGGGGGGCAGATACGCAGTATTTT. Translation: CASSLWGADTQYF.

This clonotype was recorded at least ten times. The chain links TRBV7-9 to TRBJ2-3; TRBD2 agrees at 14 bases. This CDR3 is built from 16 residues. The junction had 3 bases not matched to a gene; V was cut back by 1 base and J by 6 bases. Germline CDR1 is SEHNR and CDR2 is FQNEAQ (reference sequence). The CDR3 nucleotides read TGTGCCAGCAGCTTAGGGGGGACTAGCGGGAGCGATACGCAGTATTTT. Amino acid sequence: CASSLGGTSGSDTQYF.

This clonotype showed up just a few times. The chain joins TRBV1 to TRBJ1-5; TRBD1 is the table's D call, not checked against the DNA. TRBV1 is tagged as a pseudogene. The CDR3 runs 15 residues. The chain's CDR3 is CTSSQGGDGNQPQHF. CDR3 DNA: TGCACCAGCAGCCAAGGGGGGGATGGCAATCAGCCCCAGCATTTT.

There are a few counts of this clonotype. Here the CDR3 reads CASSAAGTTFTDTQYF. CDR3 coding DNA: TGTGCCAGCAGCGCCGCCGGGACTACTTTCACAGATACGCAGTATTTT. The chain combines TRBV11-2 with TRBJ2-3, with 7 bases fitting TRBD2. The CDR3 has 16 amino acids. The germline V gene has CDR1 SGHAT and CDR2 FQNNGV. V dropped 5 bases and J dropped 2; count of bases not matched to a gene: 10.

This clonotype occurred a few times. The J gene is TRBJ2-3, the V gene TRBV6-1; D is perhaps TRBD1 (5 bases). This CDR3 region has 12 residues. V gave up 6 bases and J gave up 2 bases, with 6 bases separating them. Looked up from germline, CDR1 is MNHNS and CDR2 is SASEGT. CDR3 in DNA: TGTGCCAGCAGGGACATCACAGATACGCAGTATTTT. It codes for CASRDITDTQYF.

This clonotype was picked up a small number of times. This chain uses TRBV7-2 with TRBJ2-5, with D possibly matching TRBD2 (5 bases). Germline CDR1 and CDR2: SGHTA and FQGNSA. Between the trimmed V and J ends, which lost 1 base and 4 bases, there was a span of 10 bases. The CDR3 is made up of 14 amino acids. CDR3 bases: TGTGCCAGCAGCTTAGGGCTGGGAGTAGAGACCCAGTACTTC. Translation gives CASSLGLGVETQYF.

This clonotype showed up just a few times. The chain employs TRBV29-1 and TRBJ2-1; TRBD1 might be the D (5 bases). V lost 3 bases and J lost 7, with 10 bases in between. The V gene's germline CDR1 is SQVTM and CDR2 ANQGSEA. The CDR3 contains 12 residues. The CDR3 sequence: CSVDSRVNEQFF. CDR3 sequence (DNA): TGCAGCGTTGATTCCAGGGTGAATGAGCAGTTCTTC.

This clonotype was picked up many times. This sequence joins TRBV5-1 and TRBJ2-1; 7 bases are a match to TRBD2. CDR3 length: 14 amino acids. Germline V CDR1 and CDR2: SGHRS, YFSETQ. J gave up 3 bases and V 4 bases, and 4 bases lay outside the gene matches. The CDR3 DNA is TGCGCCAGCAGCGTGGCGGGGGACTACAATGAGCAGTTCTTC. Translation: CASSVAGDYNEQFF.

The CDR3 DNA reads as TGTGCCTGGAGTGTAGGGAGGGGTAATGAAAAACTGTTTTTT. Amino acids: CAWSVGRGNEKLFF. This rearrangement joins TRBV30 to TRBJ1-4, with D possibly TRBD1 on 5 matching bases. Per the germline V gene, CDR1 is GTSNPN and CDR2 is SVGIG (reference sequence). The CDR3 has 14 amino acids. Trimming shortened V by 0 bases and J by 4 bases, and 9 bases separated the two germline ends.

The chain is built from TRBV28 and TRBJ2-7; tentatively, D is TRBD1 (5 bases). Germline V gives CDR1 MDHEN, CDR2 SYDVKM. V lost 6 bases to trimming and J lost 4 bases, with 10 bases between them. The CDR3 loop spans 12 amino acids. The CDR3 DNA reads TGTGCCAGCAGAACACAGGATTACGAGCAGTACTTC. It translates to CASRTQDYEQYF. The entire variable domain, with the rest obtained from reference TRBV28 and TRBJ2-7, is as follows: DVKVTQSSRYLVKRTGEKVFLECVQDMDHENMFWYRQDPGLGLRLIYFSYDVKMKEKGDIPEGYSVSREKKERFSLILESASTNQTSMYLCASRTQDYEQYFGPGTRLTVT.